The T cell receptor (beta chain) under discussion was sequenced for a study of STAT3 mutations in large granular lymphocyte leukemia. About the research overall: Immunosuppressive therapy was given to more than half of T-LGLL patients.

The CDR3 has 13 residues. Trimming pared 2 bases from V and 2 bases from J, leaving 6 bases between. The germline CDR1 and CDR2 sequences are MNHEY and SVGAGI. This clone was seen once. Its antigen is unknown. Here immunoSEQ multiplex PCR was the method, and the copy in TCRdb shows in-frame clones only, minus some. The sample lists some 15,000 clones, around 90% occurring once. The study's findings and limits: Every T-cell large granular lymphocyte leukemia patient had at least one immunodominant TCR beta clonotype.

This TCR came from a woman aged 50 to 65 with T-cell large granular lymphocyte leukemia. Some clones in this sample may be carry-over from other donors' samples. Sequenced input: peripheral blood mononuclear cells. The chain combines TRBV6-5 with TRBJ1-1; D is unclear. The CDR3 spells CASSYPPNTEAFF. The CDR3 coding sequence is TGTGCCAGCAGTTACCCACCAAACACTGAAGCTTTCTTT.